This T cell receptor (beta chain) was identified during a study of regulatory T cells in long-lasting Graves disease. The study, taken as a whole, reports: Under persistent disease, TRBV28, TRBJ1-2 and TRBJ2-5 were used preferentially.

The CDR3 has 14 amino acids. Germline CDR1 is SEHNR and CDR2 is FQNEAQ (reference sequence). The germline V and J ends were trimmed by 5 bases and 8 bases, with 18 bases remaining between them. This sample's time point: newly diagnosed GD, antithyroid drugs for less than 3 months. Construction of the TCR library relied on RNA isolated from PBMCs. Combining iRepertoire HTBI primers with Arm-PCR of CDR3 regions, the authors built TCR beta libraries. TCRdb used MiXCR to reprocess the multiplex PCR reads, holding one entry per CDR3 protein. The data contain about 320,000 distinct CDR3 sequences, roughly 18% of them singletons. Comment on this clonotype: The antigen remains unidentified.

This sample comprised peripheral blood mononuclear cells (PBMCs), obtained at new diagnosis, from a patient treated with antithyroid drugs. V and J are TRBV7-9 and TRBJ1-2; D is unclear. The sequence was collected from a female donor with Graves disease. CDR3 DNA sequence: TGTGCCAGCAGCCCAAGTTCGGCTCGTGGCGGCTACACCTTC. This codes for CASSPSSARGGYTF.